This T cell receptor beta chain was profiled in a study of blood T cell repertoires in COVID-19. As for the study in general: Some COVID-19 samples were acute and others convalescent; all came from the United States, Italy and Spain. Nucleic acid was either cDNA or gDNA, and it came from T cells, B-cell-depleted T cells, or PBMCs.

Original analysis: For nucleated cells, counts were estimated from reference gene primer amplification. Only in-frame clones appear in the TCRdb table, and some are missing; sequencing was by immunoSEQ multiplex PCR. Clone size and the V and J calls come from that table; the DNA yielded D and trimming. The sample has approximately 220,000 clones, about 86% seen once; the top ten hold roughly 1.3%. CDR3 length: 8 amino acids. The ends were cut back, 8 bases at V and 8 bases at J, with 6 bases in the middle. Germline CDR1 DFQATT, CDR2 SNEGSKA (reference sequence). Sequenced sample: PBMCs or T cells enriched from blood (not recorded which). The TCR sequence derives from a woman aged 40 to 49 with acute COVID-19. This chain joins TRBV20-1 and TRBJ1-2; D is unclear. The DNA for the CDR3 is TGCAGTCCGCGCGGCTACACCTTC. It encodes CSPRGYTF.